This T cell receptor (beta chain) is drawn from a study of blood T cell repertoires in COVID-19. Overall study: COVID-19 samples collected from the United States, Italy and Spain covered acute and convalescent phases. T cells, B-cell-depleted T cells, or PBMCs supplied cDNA or gDNA.

This clone was detected only a few times. Germline V lookup: CDR1 KGHSH, CDR2 LQKENI. CDR3 length equals 15 residues. V lost 3 bases, J lost 4 bases, and 5 bases stayed unmatched. In the original workflow: Nucleated cell number was recorded as an estimate derived from reference gene primer amplification. The method was immunoSEQ multiplex PCR; TCRdb's version includes in-frame clones alone and lacks a portion of them. V, J and clone size were drawn from that table, and D and trimming were deduced from the DNA. Here the sample spans roughly 100,000 clones, about 91% being singletons. The J gene is TRBJ1-5, the V gene TRBV18; 8 bases match TRBD1. This receptor was taken from a human donor with active COVID-19. The donor label of this sample is uncertain. Sequenced sample: peripheral blood. The CDR3 region has the DNA TGTGCCAGCTCACCTACACAGGGGGATAATCAGCCCCAGCATTTT. This gives the protein CASSPTQGDNQPQHF.